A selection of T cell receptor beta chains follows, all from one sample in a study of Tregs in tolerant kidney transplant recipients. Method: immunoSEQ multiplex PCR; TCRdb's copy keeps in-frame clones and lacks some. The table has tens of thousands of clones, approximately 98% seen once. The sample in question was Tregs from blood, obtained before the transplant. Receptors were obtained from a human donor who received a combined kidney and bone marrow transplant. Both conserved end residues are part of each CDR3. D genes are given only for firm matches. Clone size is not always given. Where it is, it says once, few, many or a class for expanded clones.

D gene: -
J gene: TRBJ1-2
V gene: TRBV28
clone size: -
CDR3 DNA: TGTGCCAGCAGTCCCTCGGCGGCAGGGAGGAACGGCTACACCTTC
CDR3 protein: CASSPSAAGRNGYTF

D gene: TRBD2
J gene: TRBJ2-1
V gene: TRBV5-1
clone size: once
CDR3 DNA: TGCGCCAGCAGCAGAGTTTATAGCGGGGGCGGCCACAATGAGCAGTTCTTC
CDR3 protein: CASSRVYSGGGHNEQFF

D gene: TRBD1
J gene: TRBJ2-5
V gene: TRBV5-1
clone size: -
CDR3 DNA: TGCGCCAGCAGCCCTAGGACAGGGTACCAAGAGACCCAGTACTTC
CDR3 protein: CASSPRTGYQETQYF

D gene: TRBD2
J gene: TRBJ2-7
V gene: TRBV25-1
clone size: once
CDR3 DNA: TGTGCCAGCAGTGGGGGGACTAGCGTGTACTTC
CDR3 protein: CASSGGTSVYF

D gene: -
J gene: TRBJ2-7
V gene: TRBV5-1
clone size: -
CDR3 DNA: TGCGCCAGCAGCTTTGCCCCGCGCACCTACGAGCAGTACTTC
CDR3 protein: CASSFAPRTYEQYF

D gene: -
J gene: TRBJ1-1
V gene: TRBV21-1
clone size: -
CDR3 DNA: TGTGCCAGCAGCAGCAGGATCATGAACACTGAAGCTTTCTTT
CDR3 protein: CASSSRIMNTEAFF

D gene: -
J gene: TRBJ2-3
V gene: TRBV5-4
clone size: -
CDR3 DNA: TGTGCCAGCAGCTTGGAGGCTAGCCTGCAGTATTTT
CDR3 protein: CASSLEASLQYF

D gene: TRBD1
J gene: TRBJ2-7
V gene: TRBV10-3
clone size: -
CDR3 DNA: TGTGCCATCAGTCCTGACAGGGTAAGCCACGAGCAGTACTTC
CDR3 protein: CAISPDRVSHEQYF

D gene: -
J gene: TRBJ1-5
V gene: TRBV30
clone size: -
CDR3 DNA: TGTGCCTGGAGTGCGGACACTATTAATCAGCCCCAGCATTTT
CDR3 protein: CAWSADTINQPQHF

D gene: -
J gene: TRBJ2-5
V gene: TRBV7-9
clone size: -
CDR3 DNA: TGTGCCAGCAGCTTAAACAGGTACCAAGAGACCCAGTACTTC
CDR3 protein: CASSLNRYQETQYF

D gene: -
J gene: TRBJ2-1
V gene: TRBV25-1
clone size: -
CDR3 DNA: TGTGCCAGCAGTAAACATAAGAGCGGGTCAGGCAATGAGCAGTTCTTC
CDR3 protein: CASSKHKSGSGNEQFF

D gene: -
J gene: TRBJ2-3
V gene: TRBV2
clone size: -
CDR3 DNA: TGTGCCAGCAAAACAGGACCCCCGCAGTATTTT
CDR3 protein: CASKTGPPQYF

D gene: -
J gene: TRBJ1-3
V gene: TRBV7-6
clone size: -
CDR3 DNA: TGTGCCAGCAGCTTAGCGGGCCTAGCGTCTGGAAACACCATATATTTT
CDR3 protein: CASSLAGLASGNTIYF

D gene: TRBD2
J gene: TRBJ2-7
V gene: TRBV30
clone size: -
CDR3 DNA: TGTGCCTGGAGTGCCCAGCGGGGCGGCGAGCAGTACTTC
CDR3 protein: CAWSAQRGGEQYF

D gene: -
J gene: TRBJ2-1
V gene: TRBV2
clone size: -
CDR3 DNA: TGTGCCAGCAAGGGCGGGATCTCCTACAATGAGCAGTTCTTC
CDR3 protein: CASKGGISYNEQFF

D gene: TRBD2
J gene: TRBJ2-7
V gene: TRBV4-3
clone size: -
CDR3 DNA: TGCGCCAGCAGCCAAGTCGGGGGGAACGAGCAGTACTTC
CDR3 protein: CASSQVGGNEQYF

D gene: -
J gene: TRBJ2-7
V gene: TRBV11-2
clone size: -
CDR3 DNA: TGTGCCAGCAGCTTGGCACACGAGCAGTACTTC
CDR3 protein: CASSLAHEQYF

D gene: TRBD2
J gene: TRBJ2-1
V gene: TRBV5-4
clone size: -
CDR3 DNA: TGTGCCAGCAGCTTGTCAGCGGGGGGATACAATGAGCAGTTCTTC
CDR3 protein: CASSLSAGGYNEQFF

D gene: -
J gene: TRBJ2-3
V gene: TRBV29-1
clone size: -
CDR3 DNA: TGCAGCGTTGAACGAGCGGAGAGCACAGATACGCAGTATTTT
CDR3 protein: CSVERAESTDTQYF

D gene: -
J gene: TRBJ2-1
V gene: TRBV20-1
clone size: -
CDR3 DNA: TGCAGTGCTATGGGCCATGAGCAGTTCTTC
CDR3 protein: CSAMGHEQFF

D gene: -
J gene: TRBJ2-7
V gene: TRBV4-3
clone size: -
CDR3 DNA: TGCGCCAGCAGCCAAGCCCCAGGGTTCGCGCAGTACTTC
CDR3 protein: CASSQAPGFAQYF

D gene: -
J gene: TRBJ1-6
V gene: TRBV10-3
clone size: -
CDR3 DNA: TGTGCCATCAGTGGGGCGAATTCACCCCTCCACTTT
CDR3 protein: CAISGANSPLHF

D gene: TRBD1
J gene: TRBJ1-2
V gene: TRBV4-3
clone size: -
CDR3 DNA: TGCGCCAGCAGCCCTCGGGACAGGGGCTATGGCTACACCTTC
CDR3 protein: CASSPRDRGYGYTF

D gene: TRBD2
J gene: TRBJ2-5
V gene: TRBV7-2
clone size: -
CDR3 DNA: TGTGCCAGCAGCACAAGTACTAGCGGGAGGGAGACCCAGTACTTC
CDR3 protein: CASSTSTSGRETQYF

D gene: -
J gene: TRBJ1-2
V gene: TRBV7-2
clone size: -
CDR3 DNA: TGTGCCAGCAGCTTAACCGGGGATCTAACATCCGGTGGCTACACCTTC
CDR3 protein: CASSLTGDLTSGGYTF

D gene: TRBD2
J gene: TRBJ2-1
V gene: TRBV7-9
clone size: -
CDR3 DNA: TGTGCCAGCAGCTCAGGTCTAGCGGGGGCTTCCTACAATGAGCAGTTCTTC
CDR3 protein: CASSSGLAGASYNEQFF

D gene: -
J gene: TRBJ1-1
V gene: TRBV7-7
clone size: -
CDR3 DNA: TGTGCCAGCAGCTTAAAACAGGGCACTGAAGCTTTCTTT
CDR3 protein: CASSLKQGTEAFF

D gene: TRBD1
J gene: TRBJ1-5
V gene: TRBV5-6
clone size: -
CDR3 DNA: TGTGCCAGCAGCCGCACAGGGGTCAGTCAGCCCCAGCATTTT
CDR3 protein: CASSRTGVSQPQHF

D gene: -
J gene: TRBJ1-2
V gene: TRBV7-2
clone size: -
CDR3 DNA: TGTGCCAGCAGCCCCCGACTGATTAGAAACTATGGCTACACCTTC
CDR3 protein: CASSPRLIRNYGYTF

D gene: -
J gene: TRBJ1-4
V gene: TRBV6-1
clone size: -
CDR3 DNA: TGTGCCAGCAGCAGACAGACTTTAAATGAAAAACTGTTTTTT
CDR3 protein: CASSRQTLNEKLFF

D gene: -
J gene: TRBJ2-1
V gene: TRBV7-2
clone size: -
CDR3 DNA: TGTGCCAGCAGCTTAGTGAGAAACTACAATGAGCAGTTCTTC
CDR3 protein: CASSLVRNYNEQFF

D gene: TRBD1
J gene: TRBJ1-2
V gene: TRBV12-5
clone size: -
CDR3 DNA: TGTGCTAGTGGTTTGGCGATCTTAACGGGGACAGGGGGGGTGAACTATGGCTACACCTTC
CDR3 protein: CASGLAILTGTGGVNYGYTF

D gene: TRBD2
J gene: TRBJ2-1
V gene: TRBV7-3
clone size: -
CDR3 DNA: TGTGCCAGCAGCTCGGTGGCGGGAGGGAGGAATGAGCAGTTCTTC
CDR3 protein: CASSSVAGGRNEQFF

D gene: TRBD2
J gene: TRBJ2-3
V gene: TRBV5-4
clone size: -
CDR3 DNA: TGTGCCAGCAGCTTGCTAGCGGGGGCCCTCACAGATACGCAGTATTTT
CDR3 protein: CASSLLAGALTDTQYF

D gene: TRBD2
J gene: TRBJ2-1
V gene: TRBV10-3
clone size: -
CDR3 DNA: TGTGCCATCGCAAGACTAGCGGGAGGGATAAATGAGCAGTTCTTC
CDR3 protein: CAIARLAGGINEQFF

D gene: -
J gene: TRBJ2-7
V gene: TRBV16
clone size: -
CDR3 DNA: TGTGCCAGCAGCCCGAGACAGCGACGGTCACACTTC
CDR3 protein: CASSPRQRRSHF

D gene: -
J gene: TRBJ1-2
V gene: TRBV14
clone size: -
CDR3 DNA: TGTGCCAGCTCTAAACAGAGCTATGGCTACACCTTC
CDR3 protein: CASSKQSYGYTF

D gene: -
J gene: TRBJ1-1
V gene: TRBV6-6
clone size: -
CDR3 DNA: TGTGCCAGCAGTTACTCGACCGGCACGGGAGGCACTGAAGCTTTCTTT
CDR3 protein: CASSYSTGTGGTEAFF

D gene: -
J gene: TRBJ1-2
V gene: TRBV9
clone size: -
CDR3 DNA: TGTGCCAGCAGCGCAGGACTGTTAACTCTTAACTATGGCTACACCTTC
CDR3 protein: CASSAGLLTLNYGYTF

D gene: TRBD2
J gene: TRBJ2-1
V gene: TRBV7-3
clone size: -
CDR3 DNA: TGTGCCAGCAGCTCTACCCTGGGACTAGCGGGCTACAATGAGCAGTTCTTC
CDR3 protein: CASSSTLGLAGYNEQFF

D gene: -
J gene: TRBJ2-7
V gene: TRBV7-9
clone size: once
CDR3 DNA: TGTGCCAGCAGCCTAGAGACAGAGCAGTACTTC
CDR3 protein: CASSLETEQYF

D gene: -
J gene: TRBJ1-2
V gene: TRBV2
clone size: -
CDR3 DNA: TGTGCCAGCAGTGAGAACAGGGAATGGTATGGCTACACCTTC
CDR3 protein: CASSENREWYGYTF

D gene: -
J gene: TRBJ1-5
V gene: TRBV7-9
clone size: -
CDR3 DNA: TGTGCCAGCAGCTTATTCCCAGGTCCCAATCAGCCCCAGCATTTT
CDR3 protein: CASSLFPGPNQPQHF

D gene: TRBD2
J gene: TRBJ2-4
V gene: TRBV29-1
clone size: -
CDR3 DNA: TGCAGCGTCCTCACGATAGCGGGGGAGGTGGACATTCAGTACTTC
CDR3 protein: CSVLTIAGEVDIQYF

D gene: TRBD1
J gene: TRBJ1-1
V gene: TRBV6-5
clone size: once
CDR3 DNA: TGTGCCAGCAGCACAGGGGTATCTCGAGCTTTCTTT
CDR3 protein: CASSTGVSRAFF

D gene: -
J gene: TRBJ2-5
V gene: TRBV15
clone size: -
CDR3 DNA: TGTGCCACCAGCCCCCGGCGAGGGGAGACCCAGTACTTC
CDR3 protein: CATSPRRGETQYF